This T cell receptor (beta chain) was found in a study of T-cell reconstitution after alpha-beta-depleted transplantation in children. Of note for this clonotype: Its antigen is as yet unknown.

Preparation of the TCRbeta library involved a method that used unique molecular identifiers. TCRdb passed the PCR reads through MiXCR, listing each CDR3 protein once. The data show 530,000 or so distinct CDR3 sequences, 27% seen once. Trimming at V came to 5 bases and at J to 13 bases, leaving 10 bases not matched to a gene. The CDR3 is 13 amino acids. CDR1 is SEHNR and CDR2 is FQNEAQ in the germline V gene (reference sequence). Study results and limitations: It was surviving recipient T cells and thymic progenitors that gave some patients high TCRbeta diversity at day 60. Reported findings indicate that, about two months after transplant, alpha-beta T cells came from several hundred expanded clones, which were derived from non-depleted graft cells.

The sequence derives from a boy younger than two with Wiskott-Aldrich syndrome, due to receive a stem cell transplant. This chain links TRBV7-9 with TRBJ1-5; 8 nucleotides align to TRBD1. The specimen comprised PBMCs, sampled before TCRalphabeta/CD19-depleted stem cell transplant. As DNA, the CDR3 is TGTGCCAGCAGCCCGACAGGGGCAGGCAATCAGCATTTT. Amino acids: CASSPTGAGNQHF.